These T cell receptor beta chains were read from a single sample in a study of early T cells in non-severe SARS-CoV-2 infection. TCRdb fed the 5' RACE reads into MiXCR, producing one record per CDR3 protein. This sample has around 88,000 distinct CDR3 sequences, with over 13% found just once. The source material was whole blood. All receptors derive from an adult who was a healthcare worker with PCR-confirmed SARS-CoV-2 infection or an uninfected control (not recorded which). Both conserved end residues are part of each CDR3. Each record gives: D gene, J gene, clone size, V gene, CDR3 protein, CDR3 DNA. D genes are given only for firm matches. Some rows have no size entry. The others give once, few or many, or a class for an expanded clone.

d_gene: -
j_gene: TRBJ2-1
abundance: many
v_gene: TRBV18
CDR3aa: CASSPNRDRNEQFF
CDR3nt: TGTGCCAGCTCACCAAACAGGGATCGGAATGAGCAGTTCTTC

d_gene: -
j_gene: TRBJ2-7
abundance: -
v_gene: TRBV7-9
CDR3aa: CASSLGSRAGNEQYF
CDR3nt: TGTGCCAGCAGCTTAGGCTCACGCGCTGGAAACGAGCAGTACTTC

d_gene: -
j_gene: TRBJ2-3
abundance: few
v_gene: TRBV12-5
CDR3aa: CASGPGRLGRDTQYF
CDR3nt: TGTGCTAGTGGTCCGGGACGGCTAGGGAGAGATACGCAGTATTTT

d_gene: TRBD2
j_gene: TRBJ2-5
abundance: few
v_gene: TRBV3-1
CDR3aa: CASSQGIAGYQETQYF
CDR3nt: TGTGCCAGCAGCCAGGGAATAGCGGGGTACCAAGAGACCCAGTACTTC

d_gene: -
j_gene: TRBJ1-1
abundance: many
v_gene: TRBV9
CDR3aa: CASSVGPMNTEAFF
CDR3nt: TGTGCCAGCAGCGTTGGGCCGATGAACACTGAAGCTTTCTTT

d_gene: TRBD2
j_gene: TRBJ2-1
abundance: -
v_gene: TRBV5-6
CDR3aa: CASSLVLRGAPYNEQFF
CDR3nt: TGTGCCAGCAGCTTGGTTTTGCGGGGGGCACCCTACAATGAGCAGTTCTTC

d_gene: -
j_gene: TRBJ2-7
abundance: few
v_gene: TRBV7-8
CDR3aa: CASSRSVGPASSYEQYF
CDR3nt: TGTGCCAGCAGCCGATCTGTGGGGCCCGCGAGCTCCTACGAGCAGTACTTC

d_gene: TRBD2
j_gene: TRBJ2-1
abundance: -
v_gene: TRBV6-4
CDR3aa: CASSVLAGGGYNEQFF
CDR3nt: TGTGCCAGCAGTGTATTAGCGGGAGGTGGTTACAATGAGCAGTTCTTC

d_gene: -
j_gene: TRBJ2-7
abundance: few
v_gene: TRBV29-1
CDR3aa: CSVEDRGVGSLRYEQYF
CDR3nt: TGCAGCGTTGAAGATAGGGGCGTTGGGAGCCTTCGCTACGAGCAGTACTTC

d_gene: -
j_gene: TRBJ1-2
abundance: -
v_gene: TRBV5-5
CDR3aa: CASTDRGPDGYTF
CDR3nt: TGTGCCAGCACCGACAGAGGACCGGATGGCTACACCTTC

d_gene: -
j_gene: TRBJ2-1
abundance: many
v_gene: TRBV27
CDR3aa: CASSSRGAYNEQFF
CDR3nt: TGTGCCAGCAGTTCGAGAGGTGCCTACAATGAGCAGTTCTTC

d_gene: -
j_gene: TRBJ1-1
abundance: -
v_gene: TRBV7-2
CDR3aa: CASSPYVDAFF
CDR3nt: TGTGCCAGCAGCCCCTATGTAGACGCTTTCTTT

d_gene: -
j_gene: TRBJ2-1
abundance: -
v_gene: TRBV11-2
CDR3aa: CASSLEAPGSYNEQFF
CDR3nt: TGTGCCAGCAGCTTAGAGGCTCCCGGCTCCTACAATGAGCAGTTCTTC

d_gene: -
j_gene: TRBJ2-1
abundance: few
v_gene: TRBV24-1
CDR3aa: CATSDFLGDEQFF
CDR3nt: TGTGCCACCAGTGATTTCCTGGGGGATGAGCAGTTCTTC

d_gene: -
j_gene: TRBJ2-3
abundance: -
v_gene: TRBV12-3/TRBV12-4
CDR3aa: CASSLLGGPDTQYF
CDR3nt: TGTGCCAGCAGTTTATTGGGGGGTCCGGATACGCAGTATTTT

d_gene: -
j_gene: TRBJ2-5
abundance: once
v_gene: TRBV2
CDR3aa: CASKGNQETQYF
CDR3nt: TGTGCCAGCAAAGGGAACCAAGAGACCCAGTACTTC

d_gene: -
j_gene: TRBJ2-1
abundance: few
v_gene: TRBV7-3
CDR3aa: CASSLTLGGHNEQFF
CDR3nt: TGTGCCAGCAGCTTAACGTTGGGGGGACACAATGAGCAGTTCTTC

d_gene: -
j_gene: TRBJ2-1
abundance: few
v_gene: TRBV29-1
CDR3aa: CSGLITGPNNEQFF
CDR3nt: TGCAGTGGCTTGATAACGGGACCGAACAATGAGCAGTTCTTC

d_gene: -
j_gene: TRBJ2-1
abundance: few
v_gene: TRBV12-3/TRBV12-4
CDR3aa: CASSLESSYNEQFF
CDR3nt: TGTGCCAGCAGTTTGGAGAGCTCCTACAATGAGCAGTTCTTC

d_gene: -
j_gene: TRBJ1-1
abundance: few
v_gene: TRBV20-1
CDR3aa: CSAGGGDRFTEAFF
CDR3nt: TGCAGTGCTGGGGGGGGAGACAGGTTCACTGAAGCTTTCTTT

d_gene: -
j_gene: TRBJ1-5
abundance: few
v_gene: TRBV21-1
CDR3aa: CASRAEVQPQHF
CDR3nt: TGTGCCAGCAGGGCGGAGGTCCAGCCCCAGCATTTT

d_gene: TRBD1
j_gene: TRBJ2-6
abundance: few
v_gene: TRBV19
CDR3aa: CASSMGQGAGANVLTF
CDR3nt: TGTGCCAGTAGTATGGGACAGGGGGCTGGGGCCAACGTCCTGACTTTC

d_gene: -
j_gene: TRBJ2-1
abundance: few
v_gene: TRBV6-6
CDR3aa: CASTLPGASSYNEQFF
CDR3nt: TGTGCCAGCACCCTTCCGGGGGCTAGCTCCTACAATGAGCAGTTCTTC

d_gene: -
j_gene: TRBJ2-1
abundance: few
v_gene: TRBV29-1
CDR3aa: CSVAGSYNEQFF
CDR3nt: TGCAGCGTTGCAGGGTCCTACAATGAGCAGTTCTTC

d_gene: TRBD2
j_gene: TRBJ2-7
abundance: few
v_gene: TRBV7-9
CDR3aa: CASSPGTTSYEQYF
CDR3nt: TGTGCCAGCAGCCCAGGGACTACATCCTACGAGCAGTACTTC

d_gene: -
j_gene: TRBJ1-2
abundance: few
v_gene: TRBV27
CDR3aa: CASRYSGANYGYTF
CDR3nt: TGTGCCAGCAGATATTCCGGAGCTAACTATGGCTACACCTTC